The TCR beta chain under discussion was sequenced for a study of blood T cell repertoires in COVID-19. The CDR3 loop spans 16 amino acids. Trimming left V 4 bases short and J 6 bases short, with 19 bases between. Germline CDR1 and CDR2: GTSNPN and SVGIG (reference sequence). TCRdb's table, derived via immunoSEQ multiplex PCR, lists solely in-frame clones and lacks some. The sample consists of fewer than 150,000 clones, 70% to 80% of them appearing once. V and J are TRBV30 and TRBJ1-6, with D possibly being TRBD1 (6 bases). This clonotype originated in a human donor in a cohort sampled during active COVID-19. Sequenced sample: peripheral blood. The CDR3 reads CAWNGGSGLGNSPLHF. CDR3 nucleotide sequence: TGTGCCTGGAATGGGGGCTCGGGATTGGGTAATTCACCCCTCCACTTT.